The clone carrying this T cell receptor (beta chain) occurred a few times. Its specificity is not known. These data belong to a study of response to subunit inactivated influenza vaccine. Regarding the study as a whole: Every seasonal influenza vaccination brings in few new T cells, the authors suggested.

TCRdb reanalysed the RT-PCR reads using MiXCR and keeps one entry per CDR3 protein. This table holds around 530,000 distinct CDR3 sequences, about an eighth found once. The CDR3 runs to 16 residues. V was shortened by 4 bases and J by 2 bases, with 16 bases between the two germline ends. CDR1 KGHDR and CDR2 SFDVKD come from the germline V gene. The TCR comes from a middle-aged man who received an inactivated influenza vaccine. The rearrangement joins TRBV24-1 to TRBJ2-5, with D perhaps matching TRBD1 or TRBD2 (5 bases each). The specimen comprised PBMCs from blood, sampled on the day of vaccination. Written as DNA, the CDR3 is TGTGCCACCAGTGACCCTTTGAGGGGCGCTCAAGAGACCCAGTACTTC. Its protein product is CATSDPLRGAQETQYF.